Following are 2 T cell receptor beta chains from one sample sequenced in a study of T-cell memory formation after mild COVID-19. TCRdb reprocessed the 5' RACE reads via MiXCR and lists one record per CDR3 protein. The data hold about 38,000 distinct CDR3 sequences, with over 9.5% observed a single time. Sequencing was performed on PBMCs or a T cell subset sorted from them (not recorded which). Receptors originate from a man aged 18 to 29 who had mild COVID-19 (a few samples of this study predate the infection). Cell type and time point are not known.

The chain uses TRBV20-1 and TRBJ2-2, with D possibly matching TRBD2 (5 bases). With 0 bases removed from V and 5 bases from J, the gap between germline ends came to 13 bases. The CDR3 loop spans 15 amino acids. Germline V gene data show CDR1 as DFQATT and CDR2 as SNEGSKA (reference sequence). The CDR3 bases are TGCAGTGCTAGAGATAGGAGGAGTGGTACCGGGGAGCTGTTTTTT. It is translated as CSARDRRSGTGELFF.

The table lists this clonotype with many counts. The V gene is TRBV4-3, the J gene TRBJ1-6; no definite D call. V lost 3 bases, J lost 9 bases, and 12 bases lay in between. Germline CDR1 LGHNA, CDR2 YSLEER. CDR3 length: 14 amino acids. CDR3 coding DNA: TGCGCCAGCAGCCAGGCTGGCCCAATTTCACCCCTCCACTTT. This translates into CASSQAGPISPLHF.